A selection of T cell receptor beta chains follows, all from one sample in a study of shared clonotypes between healthy human individuals. TCRdb's copy holds only in-frame clones and misses some; the assay was immunoSEQ multiplex PCR. The data hold about 1.1 million clones, with roughly 74% observed a single time. Source material: memory CD4+ T cells from PBMCs. The source of these receptors is a man in his late teens or twenties in good health. Some clones in this sample may be carry-over from other donors' samples. Each CDR3 is given with its conserved first and last residue. The D gene is left open where the match is weak. Not every row has a clone size; where given, it reads once, few, many or a size class.

V gene: TRBV7-2; clone size: NA; J gene: TRBJ1-2; D gene: NA; CDR3 protein: CASSLDHGQLYTF; CDR3 DNA: TGTGCCAGCAGCCTAGACCATGGACAGCTCTACACCTTC
V gene: TRBV7-9; clone size: NA; J gene: TRBJ1-1; D gene: NA; CDR3 protein: CASSSPRGGDITEAFF; CDR3 DNA: TGTGCCAGCAGCTCCCCGCGGGGCGGTGATATCACTGAAGCTTTCTTT
V gene: TRBV21-1; clone size: few; J gene: TRBJ2-5; D gene: NA; CDR3 protein: CASSKDDSPRGAQYF; CDR3 DNA: TGTGCCAGCAGCAAAGATGACAGCCCAAGAGGGGCCCAGTACTTC
V gene: TRBV7-2; clone size: NA; J gene: TRBJ2-1; D gene: TRBD2; CDR3 protein: CASSPQRELNEQFF; CDR3 DNA: TGTGCCAGCAGCCCCCAGCGGGAGCTTAATGAGCAGTTCTTC
V gene: TRBV18; clone size: NA; J gene: TRBJ2-3; D gene: NA; CDR3 protein: CASSELALFTDTQYF; CDR3 DNA: TGTGCCAGCTCCGAGCTAGCCCTATTCACAGATACGCAGTATTTT
V gene: TRBV7-9; clone size: once; J gene: TRBJ2-7; D gene: TRBD1; CDR3 protein: CASSSTGTGGKEQYF; CDR3 DNA: TGTGCCAGCAGCTCTACCGGGACAGGGGGCAAGGAGCAGTACTTC
V gene: TRBV6-6; clone size: NA; J gene: TRBJ2-2; D gene: NA; CDR3 protein: CASSPRQPGELFF; CDR3 DNA: TGTGCCAGCAGTCCAAGACAGCCCGGGGAGCTGTTTTTT
V gene: TRBV5-8; clone size: many; J gene: TRBJ1-2; D gene: NA; CDR3 protein: CASSLEPVVRNGYTF; CDR3 DNA: TGTGCCAGCAGCTTGGAACCAGTAGTTCGAAATGGCTACACCTTC
V gene: TRBV5-1; clone size: NA; J gene: TRBJ2-1; D gene: NA; CDR3 protein: CASSYYRVSGYNEQFF; CDR3 DNA: TGCGCCAGCAGCTATTACAGGGTTAGCGGCTACAATGAGCAGTTCTTC
V gene: TRBV5-4; clone size: NA; J gene: TRBJ1-2; D gene: NA; CDR3 protein: CASSGAGPNYGYTF; CDR3 DNA: TGTGCCAGCAGTGGTGCAGGCCCTAACTATGGCTACACCTTC
V gene: TRBV28; clone size: NA; J gene: TRBJ2-7; D gene: NA; CDR3 protein: CASSPHGELGEQYF; CDR3 DNA: TGTGCCAGCAGCCCCCATGGCGAACTGGGCGAGCAGTACTTC
V gene: TRBV6-5; clone size: NA; J gene: TRBJ2-2; D gene: NA; CDR3 protein: CASRPETVGELFF; CDR3 DNA: TGTGCCAGCAGACCAGAAACGGTCGGGGAGCTGTTTTTT
V gene: TRBV5-4; clone size: NA; J gene: TRBJ2-1; D gene: TRBD2; CDR3 protein: CASSLAASGRAEQFF; CDR3 DNA: TGTGCCAGCAGCTTGGCGGCTAGCGGGAGGGCTGAGCAGTTCTTC
V gene: TRBV2; clone size: once; J gene: TRBJ2-5; D gene: NA; CDR3 protein: CASSDRQTQETQYF; CDR3 DNA: TGTGCCAGCAGTGATCGACAGACACAAGAGACCCAGTACTTC
V gene: TRBV11-1; clone size: NA; J gene: TRBJ1-1; D gene: NA; CDR3 protein: CASSLRDGYTEAFF; CDR3 DNA: TGTGCCAGCAGCTTACGGGATGGGTACACTGAAGCTTTCTTT
V gene: TRBV28; clone size: NA; J gene: TRBJ2-1; D gene: TRBD2; CDR3 protein: CARSKGGGLAGYNEQFF; CDR3 DNA: TGTGCCAGAAGTAAAGGTGGGGGACTAGCGGGGTACAATGAGCAGTTCTTC
V gene: TRBV5-6; clone size: NA; J gene: TRBJ2-1; D gene: TRBD2; CDR3 protein: CASSLAPSGFYNEQFF; CDR3 DNA: TGTGCCAGCAGCTTGGCCCCTAGCGGGTTCTACAATGAGCAGTTCTTC
V gene: TRBV5-4; clone size: NA; J gene: TRBJ1-1; D gene: TRBD1; CDR3 protein: CASFPRPTGGPEAFF; CDR3 DNA: TGTGCCAGTTTCCCGAGGCCGACAGGGGGCCCTGAAGCTTTCTTT
V gene: TRBV6-5; clone size: NA; J gene: TRBJ2-7; D gene: NA; CDR3 protein: CASRLEWDSYEQYF; CDR3 DNA: TGTGCCAGCAGACTTGAGTGGGACTCCTACGAGCAGTACTTC
V gene: TRBV7-9; clone size: few; J gene: TRBJ1-1; D gene: NA; CDR3 protein: CASSLFQGAFF; CDR3 DNA: TGTGCCAGCAGCTTATTCCAGGGGGCTTTCTTT
V gene: TRBV28; clone size: once; J gene: TRBJ1-2; D gene: TRBD1; CDR3 protein: CASSLGDRGGYTF; CDR3 DNA: TGTGCCAGCAGTTTAGGAGACAGGGGTGGCTACACCTTC
V gene: TRBV6-5; clone size: NA; J gene: TRBJ1-2; D gene: NA; CDR3 protein: CASSTGLSPPSYTF; CDR3 DNA: TGTGCCAGCAGTACGGGGCTGTCCCCCCCCTCGTACACCTTC
V gene: TRBV6-5; clone size: once; J gene: TRBJ2-7; D gene: NA; CDR3 protein: CASSTTVGPRYEQYF; CDR3 DNA: TGTGCCAGCAGTACCACAGTGGGACCGCGCTACGAGCAGTACTTC
V gene: TRBV19; clone size: few; J gene: TRBJ1-3; D gene: TRBD1; CDR3 protein: CASSTAFRGFSGNTIYF; CDR3 DNA: TGTGCCAGTAGTACGGCTTTCAGGGGGTTTTCGGGAAACACCATATATTTT
V gene: TRBV5-1; clone size: NA; J gene: TRBJ1-3; D gene: NA; CDR3 protein: CASSLEGRRSGNTIYF; CDR3 DNA: TGCGCCAGCAGCTTGGAGGGCAGACGCTCTGGAAACACCATATATTTT
V gene: TRBV7-2; clone size: NA; J gene: TRBJ2-3; D gene: NA; CDR3 protein: CASSLAGAGTQYF; CDR3 DNA: TGTGCCAGCAGCTTAGCGGGGGCAGGGACGCAGTATTTT
V gene: TRBV4-2; clone size: NA; J gene: TRBJ2-1; D gene: TRBD2; CDR3 protein: CASSKNLAGGLGGDEQFF; CDR3 DNA: TGTGCCAGCAGCAAGAACCTAGCGGGAGGGCTAGGTGGCGATGAGCAGTTCTTC
V gene: TRBV10-3; clone size: NA; J gene: TRBJ2-7; D gene: NA; CDR3 protein: CAISEGQGYEQYF; CDR3 DNA: TGTGCCATCAGTGAGGGGCAGGGATACGAGCAGTACTTC
V gene: TRBV27; clone size: NA; J gene: TRBJ2-7; D gene: NA; CDR3 protein: CASRLLMGSHEQYF; CDR3 DNA: TGTGCCAGCAGACTTTTGATGGGGTCCCACGAGCAGTACTTC
V gene: TRBV4-1; clone size: NA; J gene: TRBJ2-4; D gene: NA; CDR3 protein: CASSQAGPRKNIQYF; CDR3 DNA: TGCGCCAGCAGCCAAGCGGGACCCCGGAAAAACATTCAGTACTTC
V gene: TRBV7-2; clone size: NA; J gene: TRBJ2-7; D gene: NA; CDR3 protein: CASSRGVAYEQYF; CDR3 DNA: TGTGCCAGTTCGAGAGGGGTGGCCTACGAGCAGTACTTC
V gene: TRBV5-1; clone size: few; J gene: TRBJ2-2; D gene: NA; CDR3 protein: CASSPVASFAGELFF; CDR3 DNA: TGCGCCAGCAGCCCAGTGGCTAGCTTCGCCGGGGAGCTGTTTTTT
V gene: TRBV11-3; clone size: NA; J gene: TRBJ2-2; D gene: NA; CDR3 protein: CAVKLNTGELFF; CDR3 DNA: TGTGCCGTCAAGTTGAACACCGGGGAGCTGTTTTTT
V gene: TRBV4-1; clone size: NA; J gene: TRBJ1-5; D gene: NA; CDR3 protein: CASSQDPDKNQPQHF; CDR3 DNA: TGCGCCAGCAGCCAAGATCCTGACAAAAATCAGCCCCAGCATTTT
V gene: TRBV29-1; clone size: few; J gene: TRBJ1-1; D gene: NA; CDR3 protein: CSGGAGLSTEAFF; CDR3 DNA: TGCAGCGGAGGGGCAGGGCTGAGCACTGAAGCTTTCTTT
V gene: TRBV7-9; clone size: NA; J gene: TRBJ2-2; D gene: NA; CDR3 protein: CASSLLGGNTGELFF; CDR3 DNA: TGTGCCAGCAGCCTCCTGGGGGGAAACACCGGGGAGCTGTTTTTT
V gene: TRBV18; clone size: NA; J gene: TRBJ2-1; D gene: NA; CDR3 protein: CASSPLPLSYNEQFF; CDR3 DNA: TGTGCCAGCTCACCTCTCCCCCTCTCCTACAATGAGCAGTTCTTC